This T cell receptor beta chain was found in a study of CD8+ T cells in alopecia areata. Study at large: Treated patients were given oral tofacitinib, which was dosed at 5 to 10 mg twice daily. Overall study results and limits: Across lesional scalp, and particularly alopecia totalis/universalis, clonality surpassed that of normal scalp. Scalp sequencing captures resident alphabeta T cells of normal skin too.

The length of the CDR3 is 13 residues. In germline, CDR1 is SQVTM, CDR2 ANQGSEA. V was trimmed by 0 bases and J by 1 base, leaving 6 bases between them. This clone came up a few times. Its cognate antigen is unknown. The sample has other DNA sequences that encode this CDR3 too. Obtained from alopecia areata patients were lesional scalp punch biopsies along with peripheral blood. RNA, once extracted, was reverse transcribed into cDNA for use as the sequencing template. The method was immunoSEQ multiplex PCR; TCRdb's version includes in-frame clones alone and lacks a portion of them. The table shows 220,000 or so clones, with about 60% occurring only once.

The chain joins TRBV29-1 to TRBJ1-1; possibly TRBD1 for D (5 bases). This clonotype was obtained from a human donor with alopecia areata. The sequencing here drew on CD4+ T cells sorted from blood, taken at week 0. CDR3 sequence reads: CSVEEQENTEAFF. The CDR3 DNA is TGCAGCGTTGAAGAACAGGAGAACACTGAAGCTTTCTTT.